The present T cell receptor beta chain was sequenced within a study of cytomegalovirus exposure and HLA in healthy donors. V was trimmed by 6 bases and J by 8 bases, leaving 20 bases between them. CDR1 is SEHNR and CDR2 is FQNEAQ in the germline V gene (reference sequence). The CDR3 is made up of 15 amino acids. Points on this clone: The antigen is undetermined.

Study-wide points: Clonal expansion was found to be greater in HLA-associated TCR beta chains than in equally common others in a later analysis. Data from an earlier analysis indicated that most TCR beta V segments were productive either about 87% or about 30% of the time.

The PCR used 60 Vbeta and 13 Jbeta primers. Clones were sequenced by immunoSEQ multiplex PCR, and TCRdb holds only the in-frame ones, with some missing. The data contain about 140,000 clones, around 70% of them singletons. The sequencing sample was made of PBMCs. V is TRBV7-9 and J is TRBJ2-1, with a weak D call TRBD2 (7 bases). This TCR came from a woman in her twenties or thirties in good health and CMV-seronegative. In DNA form, the CDR3 reads TGTGCCAGCAGGTCCCGGGGGGCAAGGGAACATGAGCAGTTCTTC. Translation gives CASRSRGAREHEQFF.